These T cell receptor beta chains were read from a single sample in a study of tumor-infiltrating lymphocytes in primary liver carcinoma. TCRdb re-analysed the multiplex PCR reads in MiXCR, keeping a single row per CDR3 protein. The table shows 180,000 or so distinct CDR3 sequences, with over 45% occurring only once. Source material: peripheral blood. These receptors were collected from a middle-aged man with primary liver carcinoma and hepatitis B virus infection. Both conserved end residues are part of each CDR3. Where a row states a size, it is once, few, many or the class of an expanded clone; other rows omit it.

CDR3aa: CSVAYSGGEETQYF
v_gene: TRBV29-1
j_gene: TRBJ2-5
abundance: few

CDR3aa: CASSPPGTESNEQFF
v_gene: TRBV7-9
j_gene: TRBJ2-1
abundance: NA

CDR3aa: CASSTGGRRGEEKLFF
v_gene: TRBV6-6
j_gene: TRBJ1-4
abundance: many

CDR3aa: CASSLGTGEEETQYF
v_gene: TRBV11-2
j_gene: TRBJ2-5
abundance: once

CDR3aa: CASSLEAGGIYEQYF
v_gene: TRBV11-2
j_gene: TRBJ2-7
abundance: many

CDR3aa: CASRLTGEPSNQPQHF
v_gene: TRBV6-5
j_gene: TRBJ1-5
abundance: few

CDR3aa: CASSSPHAWGTDTQYF
v_gene: TRBV11-2
j_gene: TRBJ2-3
abundance: many

CDR3aa: CASSEGDSPLRF
v_gene: TRBV6-1
j_gene: TRBJ1-6
abundance: NA

CDR3aa: CASTTGNTGEPFF
v_gene: TRBV11-2
j_gene: TRBJ2-2
abundance: NA

CDR3aa: CSVRTSGSSYEQYF
v_gene: TRBV29-1
j_gene: TRBJ2-7
abundance: few

CDR3aa: CASSVASYNEQFF
v_gene: TRBV9
j_gene: TRBJ2-1
abundance: NA

CDR3aa: CAWRGLISTDTQYF
v_gene: TRBV30
j_gene: TRBJ2-3
abundance: NA

CDR3aa: CANILTDGVYEHYF
v_gene: TRBV11-2
j_gene: TRBJ2-7
abundance: NA

CDR3aa: CASSPGGTGYQPQHF
v_gene: TRBV6-6
j_gene: TRBJ1-5
abundance: NA

CDR3aa: CASSLSPRGKWNEQFF
v_gene: TRBV12-3/TRBV12-4
j_gene: TRBJ2-1
abundance: NA

CDR3aa: CASSHQGGLAGGGMYEQFF
v_gene: TRBV12-3/TRBV12-4
j_gene: TRBJ2-1
abundance: NA

CDR3aa: CASGLRTPGYNEQFF
v_gene: TRBV11-2
j_gene: TRBJ2-1
abundance: NA